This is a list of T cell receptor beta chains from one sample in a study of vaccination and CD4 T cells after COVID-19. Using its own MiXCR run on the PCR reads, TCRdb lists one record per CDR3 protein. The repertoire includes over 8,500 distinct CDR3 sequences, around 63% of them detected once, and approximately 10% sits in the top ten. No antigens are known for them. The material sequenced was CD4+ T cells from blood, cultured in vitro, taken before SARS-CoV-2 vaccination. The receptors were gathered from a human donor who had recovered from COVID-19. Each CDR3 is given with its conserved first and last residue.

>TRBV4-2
CASSQGSDSNQPQHF
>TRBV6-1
CASTWGGNEQFF
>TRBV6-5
CASSYGQGRSNQPQHF
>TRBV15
CATSRGGEGYTF
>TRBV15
CATSRDRTGWFPKNIQYF
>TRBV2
CASSLSGTANTEAFF
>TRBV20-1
CSAVAGAKYEQYF
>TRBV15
CATSRDRDRNEKLFF
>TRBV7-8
CASSRTDTQYF
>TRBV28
CASKASPSEGVGYTF
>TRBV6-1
CASSELGVQPQHF
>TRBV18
CASSPMGGSYTF
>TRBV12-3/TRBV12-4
CASNLVASGSNEQFF
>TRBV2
CASSALLSTDTQYF
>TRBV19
CASSIKGWNQPQHF
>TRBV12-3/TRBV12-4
CASSPSSGANVLTF
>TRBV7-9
CASRSNNSPLHF
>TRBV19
CASSTTGINQPQHF
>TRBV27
CASSHYNEQFF
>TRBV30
CAWSYGTGDDEQYF
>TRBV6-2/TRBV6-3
CASSYGLRQETQYF
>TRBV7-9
CASSLDGGSSEAFF
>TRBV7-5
CISVSEAFTRGSILYF
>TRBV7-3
CASSETGETLHF
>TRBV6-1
CASTSPGTSGRGAGELFF
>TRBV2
CASSETAPPETQYF
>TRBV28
CASSNGGPSNQPQHF
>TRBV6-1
CASSESEGIGYTF
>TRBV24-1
CATSLGGGYTF
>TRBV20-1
CSAPWGRGPDIQYF
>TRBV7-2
CASSLGSTADTQYF
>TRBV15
CATSRDIAAAGELFF
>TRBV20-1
CSARGGLQTFYGYTF
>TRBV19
CASKPFSIKDQPQHF
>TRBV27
CASSFRGLIDTGELFF
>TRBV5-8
CASSLDGNSPLHF
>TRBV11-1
CASSPTSYEQYF
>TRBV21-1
CASSKRAGTGVFDRDQPQHF
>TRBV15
CATSRGTSRHTDTQYF
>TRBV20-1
CSARDAVNIQYF
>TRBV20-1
CSAMPLGLAGTSEETQYF
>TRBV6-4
CASSDNSGANVLAF